The 25 T cell receptor beta chains below were found in one sample sequenced in a study of CXCR3-negative and CXCR3-positive naive CD8 T cells. All TRB cDNA libraries came from 5' RACE performed with UMI labels. TCRdb re-called the 5' RACE reads; one entry per CDR3 protein, DNA not given. Recorded for this sample: tens of thousands of distinct CDR3 sequences. Sequenced input: naive CXCR3- CD8+ T cells from blood. Subset meaning: CD45RO-CCR7+CD27+CD95- naive CD8+ T cells lacking CXCR3 (TNR3-). The receptors here all came from a human donor in good health. Some clones in this sample may be carry-over from other donors' samples.

V and J are TRBV5-5 and TRBJ2-2; TCRdb indicates TRBD1, and absent DNA this call remains unverified. CDR1 and CDR2 from the germline V gene are SGHKS and YYEKEE (reference sequence). The CDR3 runs 17 residues. The CDR3 here is CASSLEARGVYTGELFF.

Considering frequency, this clonotype is medium-sized. CDR3 sequence reads: CASSLTGTPGDTQYF. The chain links TRBV14 to TRBJ2-3; TCRdb's assignment of TRBD1 cannot be checked, as there is no DNA. The germline V gene encodes CDR1 SGHDN and CDR2 FVKESK. The CDR3 covers 15 residues.

The chain carries TRBV27 and TRBJ2-3; TCRdb calls TRBD1, which cannot be checked without DNA. This CDR3 region has 12 residues. Germline CDR1 is MNHEY and CDR2 is SMNVEV (reference sequence). The CDR3 protein is CASSSGGDTQYF.

This chain links TRBV12-3 or TRBV12-4 with TRBJ1-2; TCRdb's assignment of TRBD1 cannot be checked, as there is no DNA. The length of the CDR3 is 11 residues. CDR3 in amino acids: CASSRGHGYTF.

The chain carries TRBV9 and TRBJ1-1. The CDR3 is made up of 15 amino acids. From germline, CDR1 is SGDLS and CDR2 YYNGEE. The CDR3 sequence: CASSVGPTVNTEAFF.

V is TRBV10-3 and J is TRBJ2-5; TCRdb picks TRBD2, but there is no DNA to check that call. There are 14 residues in the CDR3. Germline lookup yields CDR1 ENHRY and CDR2 SYGVKD. The CDR3 sequence: CAIRTSGEQETQYF.

The V gene is TRBV11-2, the J gene TRBJ1-1; TCRdb's D gene call, TRBD1, goes unchecked for lack of DNA. The CDR3 sequence is 13 residues long. CDR1 is SGHAT, CDR2 FQNNGV, per germline. The CDR3 is CASSLHRGAEAFF.

The rearrangement joins TRBV20-1 to TRBJ2-1; without DNA, the TCRdb call of TRBD2 cannot be checked. Germline V gene sequence: CDR1 DFQATT, CDR2 SNEGSKA (reference sequence). The CDR3 runs to 15 residues. This CDR3 is CSARPLSGGAHEQIF.

This chain connects TRBV7-2 to TRBJ2-7; the TRBD2 assignment by TCRdb is unverifiable without DNA. Germline values: CDR1 SGHTA, CDR2 FQGNSA. This CDR3 region has 16 residues. The CDR3 region is CASSLVVIAGYYEQYF.

J is TRBJ2-2 and V is TRBV7-6; there is no DNA to check the TCRdb D call of TRBD2. Per the germline V gene, CDR1 is SGHVS and CDR2 is FNYEAQ. The CDR3 has 17 residues. Here the CDR3 reads CASSLARRTSNPGELFF.

This chain uses TRBV20-1 with TRBJ2-3; the TRBD1 assignment by TCRdb is unverifiable without DNA. The CDR3 runs to 15 residues. CDR1 and CDR2 from the germline V gene are DFQATT and SNEGSKA (reference sequence). CDR3 residues: CSAREVGGLTDTQYF.

The chain uses TRBV2 and TRBJ2-1; without DNA, the TCRdb call of TRBD1 cannot be checked. From germline, CDR1 is SNHLY and CDR2 FYNNEI. The CDR3 runs 12 residues. The CDR3 here is CASIQGGNEQFF.

The gene calls are TRBV28 and TRBJ2-5; TCRdb's D call, TRBD1, is unchecked because there is no DNA. The CDR3 spans 11 residues. Germline V gene data show CDR1 as MDHEN and CDR2 as SYDVKM. This CDR3 reads CANGDREPKYF.

The chain links TRBV5-1 to TRBJ2-1; absent DNA, TCRdb's TRBD1 call cannot be checked. Germline V gives CDR1 SGHRS, CDR2 YFSETQ. The CDR3 loop spans 16 amino acids. The CDR3 reads CASSLGQGTELDEQFF.

The chain recombines TRBV28 with TRBJ1-5; lacking DNA, the TRBD1 call made by TCRdb goes unchecked. The CDR3 is made up of 15 amino acids. Germline V gene data show CDR1 as MDHEN and CDR2 as SYDVKM. CDR3 in amino acids: CASSWTAYSNQPQHF. The full variable domain, in which reference TRBV28 and TRBJ1-5 provide the parts outside the CDR3, is DVKVTQSSRYLVKRTGEKVFLECVQDMDHENMFWYRQDPGLGLRLIYFSYDVKMKEKGDIPEGYSVSREKKERFSLILESASTNQTSMYLCASSWTAYSNQPQHFGDGTRLSIL.

J is TRBJ2-7 and V is TRBV6-2 or TRBV6-3; absent DNA, TCRdb's TRBD2 call cannot be checked. The CDR3 contains 13 residues. Per germline, CDR1 MNHEY and CDR2 SVGEGT. The CDR3 protein is CASSRRGLHEQYF.

The genes are TRBV28 and TRBJ2-7; TCRdb designates TRBD1, a call that cannot be tested without DNA. The CDR3 runs 13 residues. CDR1 is MDHEN and CDR2 is SYDVKM in the germline V gene. This chain's CDR3 is CASRRGINYEQYF. The full variable domain, in which reference TRBV28 and TRBJ2-7 provide the parts outside the CDR3, is DVKVTQSSRYLVKRTGEKVFLECVQDMDHENMFWYRQDPGLGLRLIYFSYDVKMKEKGDIPEGYSVSREKKERFSLILESASTNQTSMYLCASRRGINYEQYFGPGTRLTVT.

This chain uses TRBV6-5 with TRBJ2-7; the TCRdb D gene call, TRBD1, has no DNA to confirm it. The CDR3 totals 14 residues. Germline loops: CDR1 MNHEY, CDR2 SVGAGI. The CDR3 loop reads CASSWGQVPYEQYF.

The genes are TRBV7-9 and TRBJ2-1. Germline CDR1 is SEHNR and CDR2 is FQNEAQ (reference sequence). The CDR3 totals 15 residues. CDR3 loop: CASSPTAISYNEQFF.

The gene calls are TRBV10-3 and TRBJ2-3; TCRdb lists TRBD2, though no DNA is available to test this call. This CDR3 has 15 amino acids. Germline lookup yields CDR1 ENHRY and CDR2 SYGVKD. CDR3 protein: CAIRQTSGDTDTQYF.

The chain links TRBV23-1 to TRBJ1-5. TRBV23-1 is an ORF for which the function is uncertain. The CDR3 is 15 residues long. This CDR3 is CASSPQRAGNQPQHF.

This sequence joins TRBV29-1 and TRBJ2-1; the D call from TCRdb, TRBD2, cannot be confirmed without DNA. The CDR3 is 12 residues long. In germline, CDR1 is SQVTM, CDR2 ANQGSEA. The CDR3 region is CSVEAKAGEQFF.

The gene calls are TRBV7-9 and TRBJ2-5; checking the TCRdb D call of TRBD1 is not possible without DNA. The CDR3 is 16 amino acids. Germline CDR1 reads SEHNR; CDR2 reads FQNEAQ (reference sequence). This CDR3 reads CASSLGGQVEVETQYF.

This chain links TRBV5-6 with TRBJ2-5; TCRdb picks TRBD1, but there is no DNA to check that call. The CDR3 totals 16 residues. Germline V lookup: CDR1 SGHDT, CDR2 YYEEEE. CDR3 sequence: CASSLGGGRGRETQYF.

The chain couples TRBV28 to TRBJ2-7; TCRdb proposes TRBD2, but this gene call is untestable without DNA. The germline V gene encodes CDR1 MDHEN and CDR2 SYDVKM. This CDR3 comprises 14 residues. The chain's CDR3 is CASSSQRDGIEQYF.